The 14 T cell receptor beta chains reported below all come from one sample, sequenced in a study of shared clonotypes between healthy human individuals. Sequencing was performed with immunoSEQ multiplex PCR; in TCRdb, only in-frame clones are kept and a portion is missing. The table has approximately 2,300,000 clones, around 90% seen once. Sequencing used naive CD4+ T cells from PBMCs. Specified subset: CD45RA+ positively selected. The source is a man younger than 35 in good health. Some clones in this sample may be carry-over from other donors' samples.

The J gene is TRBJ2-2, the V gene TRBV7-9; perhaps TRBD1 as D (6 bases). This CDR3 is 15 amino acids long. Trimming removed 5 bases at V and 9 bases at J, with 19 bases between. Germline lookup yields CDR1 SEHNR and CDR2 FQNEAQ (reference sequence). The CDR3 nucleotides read TGTGCCAGCAGCCCTACTCCCAGGGGTAACTGGGAGCTGTTTTTT. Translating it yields CASSPTPRGNWELFF.

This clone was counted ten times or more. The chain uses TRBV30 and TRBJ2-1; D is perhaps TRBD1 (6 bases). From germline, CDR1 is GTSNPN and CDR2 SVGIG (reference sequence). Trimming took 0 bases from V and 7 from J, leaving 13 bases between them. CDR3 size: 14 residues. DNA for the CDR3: TGTGCCTGGAGTGTTCAGGGGATTCGGAATGAGCAGTTCTTC. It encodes CAWSVQGIRNEQFF.

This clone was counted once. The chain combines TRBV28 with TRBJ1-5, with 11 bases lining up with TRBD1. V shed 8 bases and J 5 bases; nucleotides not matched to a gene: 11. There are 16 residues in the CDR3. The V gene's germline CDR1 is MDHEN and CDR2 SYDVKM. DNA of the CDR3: TGTGCCAGCGTCCCTTCAGGACAGGGGGCCGATCAGCCCCAGCATTTT. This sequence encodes CASVPSGQGADQPQHF.

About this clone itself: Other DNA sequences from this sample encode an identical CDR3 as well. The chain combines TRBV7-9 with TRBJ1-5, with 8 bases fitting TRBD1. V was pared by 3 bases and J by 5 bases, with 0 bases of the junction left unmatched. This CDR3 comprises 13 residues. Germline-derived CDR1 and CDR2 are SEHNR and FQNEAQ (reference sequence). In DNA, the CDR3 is TGTGCCAGCAGCTTGACAGGGGATCAGCCCCAGCATTTT. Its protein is CASSLTGDQPQHF.

CDR3 DNA: TGTGCCAGCAGTTACTCGTGGTCAGAACTCGGGGAGCTGTTTTTT. Translating gives CASSYSWSELGELFF. V and J are TRBV6-5 and TRBJ2-2; no firm D call. In germline, CDR1 is MNHEY, CDR2 SVGAGI. Trimming removed 0 bases from V and 7 bases from J, with 12 bases in between. CDR3 length: 15 amino acids.

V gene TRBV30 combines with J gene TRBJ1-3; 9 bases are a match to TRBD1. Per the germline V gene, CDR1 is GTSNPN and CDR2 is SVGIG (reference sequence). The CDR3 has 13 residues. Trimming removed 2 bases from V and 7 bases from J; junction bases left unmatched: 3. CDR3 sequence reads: CAWSSGQGNTIYF. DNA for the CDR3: TGTGCCTGGAGTAGCGGACAGGGGAACACCATATATTTT.

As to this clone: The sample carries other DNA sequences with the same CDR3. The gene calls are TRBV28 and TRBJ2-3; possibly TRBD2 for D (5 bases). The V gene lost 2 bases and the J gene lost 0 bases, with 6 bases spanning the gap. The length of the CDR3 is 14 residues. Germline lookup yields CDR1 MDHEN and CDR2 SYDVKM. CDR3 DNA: TGTGCCAGCAGTTTAGGCGGGAGCACAGATACGCAGTATTTT. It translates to CASSLGGSTDTQYF. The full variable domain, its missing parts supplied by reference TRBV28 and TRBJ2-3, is DVKVTQSSRYLVKRTGEKVFLECVQDMDHENMFWYRQDPGLGLRLIYFSYDVKMKEKGDIPEGYSVSREKKERFSLILESASTNQTSMYLCASSLGGSTDTQYFGPGTRLTVL.

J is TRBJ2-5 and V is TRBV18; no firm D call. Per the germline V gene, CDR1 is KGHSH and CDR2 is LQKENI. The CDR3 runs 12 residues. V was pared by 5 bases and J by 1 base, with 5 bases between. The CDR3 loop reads CASSDRQETQYF. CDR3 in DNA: TGTGCCAGCTCAGACCGCCAAGAGACCCAGTACTTC. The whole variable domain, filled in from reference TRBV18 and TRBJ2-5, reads NAGVMQNPRHLVRRRGQEARLRCSPMKGHSHVYWYRQLPEEGLKFMVYLQKENIIDESGMPKERFSAEFPKEGPSILRIQQVVRGDSAAYFCASSDRQETQYFGPGTRLLVL.

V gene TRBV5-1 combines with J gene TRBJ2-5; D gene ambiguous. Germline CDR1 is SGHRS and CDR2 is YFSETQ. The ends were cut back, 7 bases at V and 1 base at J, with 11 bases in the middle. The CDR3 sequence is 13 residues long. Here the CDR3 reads CASGLSGQETQYF. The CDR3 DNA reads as TGCGCCAGCGGTCTATCCGGCCAAGAGACCCAGTACTTC.

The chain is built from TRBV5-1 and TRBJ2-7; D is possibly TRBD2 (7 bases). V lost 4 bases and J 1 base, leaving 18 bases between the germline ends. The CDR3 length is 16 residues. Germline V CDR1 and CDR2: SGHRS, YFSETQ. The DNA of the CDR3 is TGCGCCAGCAGCGGGGGGGCTAGCGGAGCGTCCTACGAGCAGTACTTC. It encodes CASSGGASGASYEQYF. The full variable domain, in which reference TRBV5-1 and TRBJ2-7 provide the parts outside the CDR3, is KAGVTQTPRYLIKTRGQQVTLSCSPISGHRSVSWYQQTPGQGLQFLFEYFSETQRNKGNFPGRFSGRQFSNSRSEMNVSTLELGDSALYLCASSGGASGASYEQYFGPGTRLTVT.

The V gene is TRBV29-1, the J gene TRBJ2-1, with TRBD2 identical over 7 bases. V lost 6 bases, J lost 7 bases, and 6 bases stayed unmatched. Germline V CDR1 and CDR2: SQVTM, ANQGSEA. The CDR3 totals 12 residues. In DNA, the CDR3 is TGCAGCGTGGGGGAGGGCAGGAATGAGCAGTTCTTC. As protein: CSVGEGRNEQFF.

The CDR3 loop is CASNSRTGNTEAFF. Written as DNA, the CDR3 is TGTGCCAGCAACTCCAGGACAGGGAACACTGAAGCTTTCTTT. V usage is TRBV2 and J usage is TRBJ1-1; TRBD1 matches at 7 bases. CDR1 SNHLY and CDR2 FYNNEI come from the germline V gene. CDR3 length: 14 amino acids. J lost 1 base, V lost 7 bases, and 6 bases had no gene match.

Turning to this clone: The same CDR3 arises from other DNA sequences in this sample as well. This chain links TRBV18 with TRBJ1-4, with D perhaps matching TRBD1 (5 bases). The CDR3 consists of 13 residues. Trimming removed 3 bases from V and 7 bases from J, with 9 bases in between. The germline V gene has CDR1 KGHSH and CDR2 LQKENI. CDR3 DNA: TGTGCCAGCTCACCTCCGGGGGGTGAAAAACTGTTTTTT. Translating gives CASSPPGGEKLFF.

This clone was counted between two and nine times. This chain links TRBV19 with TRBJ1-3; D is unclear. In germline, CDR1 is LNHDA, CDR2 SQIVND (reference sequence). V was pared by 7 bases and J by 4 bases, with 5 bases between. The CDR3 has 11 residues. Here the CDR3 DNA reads TGTGCCAGTATGTCCGGAAACACCATATATTTT. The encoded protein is CASMSGNTIYF.